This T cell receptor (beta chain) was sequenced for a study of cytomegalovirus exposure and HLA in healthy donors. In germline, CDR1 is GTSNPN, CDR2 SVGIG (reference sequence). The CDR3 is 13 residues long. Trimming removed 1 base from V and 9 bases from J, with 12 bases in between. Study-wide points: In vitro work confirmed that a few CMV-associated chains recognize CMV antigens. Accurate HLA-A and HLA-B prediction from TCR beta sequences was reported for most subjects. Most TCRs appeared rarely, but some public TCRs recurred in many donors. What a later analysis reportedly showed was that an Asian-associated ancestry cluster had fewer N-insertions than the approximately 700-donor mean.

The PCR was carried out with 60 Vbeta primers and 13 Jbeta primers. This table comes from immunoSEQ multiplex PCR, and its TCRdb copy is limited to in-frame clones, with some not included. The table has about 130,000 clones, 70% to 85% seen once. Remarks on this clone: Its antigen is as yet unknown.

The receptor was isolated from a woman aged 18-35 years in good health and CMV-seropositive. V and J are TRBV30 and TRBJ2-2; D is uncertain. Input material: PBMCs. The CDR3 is CAWSGPVGRELFF. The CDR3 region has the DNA TGTGCCTGGAGTGGTCCGGTTGGTCGGGAGCTGTTTTTT.